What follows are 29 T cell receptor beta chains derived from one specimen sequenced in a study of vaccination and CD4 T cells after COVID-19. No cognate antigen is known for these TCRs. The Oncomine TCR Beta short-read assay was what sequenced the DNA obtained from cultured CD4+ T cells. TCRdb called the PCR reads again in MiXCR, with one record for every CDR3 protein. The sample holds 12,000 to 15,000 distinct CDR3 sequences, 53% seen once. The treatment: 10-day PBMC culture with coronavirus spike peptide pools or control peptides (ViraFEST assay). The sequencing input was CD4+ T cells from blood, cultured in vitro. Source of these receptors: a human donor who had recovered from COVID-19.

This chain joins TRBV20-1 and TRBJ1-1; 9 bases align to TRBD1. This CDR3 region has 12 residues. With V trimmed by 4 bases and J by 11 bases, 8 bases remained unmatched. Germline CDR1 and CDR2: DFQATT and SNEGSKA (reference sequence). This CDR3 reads CSATPPGQGAFF. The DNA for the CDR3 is TGCAGTGCTACACCCCCTGGACAGGGGGCTTTCTTT.

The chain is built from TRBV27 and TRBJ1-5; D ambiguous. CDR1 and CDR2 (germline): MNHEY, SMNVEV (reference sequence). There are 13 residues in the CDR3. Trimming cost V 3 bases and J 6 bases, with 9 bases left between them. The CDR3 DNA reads TGTGCCAGCAGTTTCGGGTATGGTCAGCCCCAGCATTTT. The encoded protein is CASSFGYGQPQHF.

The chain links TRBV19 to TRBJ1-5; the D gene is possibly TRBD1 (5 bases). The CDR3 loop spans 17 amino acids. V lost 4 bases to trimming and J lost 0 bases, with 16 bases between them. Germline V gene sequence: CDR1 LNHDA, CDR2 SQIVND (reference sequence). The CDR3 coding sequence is TGTGCCAGTAGTAAAATCGGGACGGGGATTAGCAATCAGCCCCAGCATTTT. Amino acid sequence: CASSKIGTGISNQPQHF.

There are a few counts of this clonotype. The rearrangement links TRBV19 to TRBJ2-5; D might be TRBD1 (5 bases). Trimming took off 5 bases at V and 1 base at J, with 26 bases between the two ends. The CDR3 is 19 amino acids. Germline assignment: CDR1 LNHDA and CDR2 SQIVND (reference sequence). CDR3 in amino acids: CASSPRPWGPPPFQETQYF. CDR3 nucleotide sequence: TGTGCCAGTAGTCCGAGGCCCTGGGGCCCCCCGCCTTTCCAAGAGACCCAGTACTTC.

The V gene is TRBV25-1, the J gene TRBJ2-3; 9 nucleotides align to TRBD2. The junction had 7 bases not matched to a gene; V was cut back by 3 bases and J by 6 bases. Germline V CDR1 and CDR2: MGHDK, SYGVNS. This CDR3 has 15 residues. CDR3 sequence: CASSDGASGIDTQYF. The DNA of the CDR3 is TGTGCCAGCAGTGACGGGGCTAGCGGGATTGATACGCAGTATTTT.

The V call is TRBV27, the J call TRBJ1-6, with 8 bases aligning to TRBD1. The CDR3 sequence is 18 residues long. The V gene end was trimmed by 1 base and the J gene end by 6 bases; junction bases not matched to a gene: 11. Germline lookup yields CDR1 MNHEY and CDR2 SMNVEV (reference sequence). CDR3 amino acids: CASSLFSGGRACNSPLHF. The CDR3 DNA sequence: TGTGCCAGCAGTTTATTTTCAGGGGGCAGAGCCTGTAATTCACCCCTCCACTTT.

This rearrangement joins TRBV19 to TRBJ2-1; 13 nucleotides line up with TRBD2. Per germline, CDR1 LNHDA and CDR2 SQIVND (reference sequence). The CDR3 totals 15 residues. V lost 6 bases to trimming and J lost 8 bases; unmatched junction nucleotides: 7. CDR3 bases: TGTGCCAGTAGGGAGGGGACTAGCGGGAAAGATGAGCAGTTCTTC. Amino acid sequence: CASREGTSGKDEQFF.

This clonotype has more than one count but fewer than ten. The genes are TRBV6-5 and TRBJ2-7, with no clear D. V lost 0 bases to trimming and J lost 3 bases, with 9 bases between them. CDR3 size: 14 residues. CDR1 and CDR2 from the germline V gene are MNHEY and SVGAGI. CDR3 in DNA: TGTGCCAGCAGTTACTCTGCCAGTCGCTACGAGCAGTACTTC. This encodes CASSYSASRYEQYF.

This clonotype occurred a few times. CDR3 protein: CASSLQGAMGEAFF. The CDR3 bases are TGTGCCAGCAGCTTACAGGGGGCAATGGGTGAAGCTTTCTTT. The rearrangement uses TRBV7-9 and TRBJ1-1; TRBD1 aligns across 8 bases. CDR3 size: 14 residues. The germline V gene encodes CDR1 SEHNR and CDR2 FQNEAQ (reference sequence). Germline trimming cut 2 bases from V and 7 bases from J; bases unmatched to any gene: 6. Using reference TRBV7-9 and TRBJ1-1 for the parts outside the CDR3, the full variable domain is DTGVSQNPRHKITKRGQNVTFRCDPISEHNRLYWYRQTLGQGPEFLTYFQNEAQLEKSRLLSDRFSAERPKGSFSTLEIQRTEQGDSAMYLCASSLQGAMGEAFFGQGTRLTVV.

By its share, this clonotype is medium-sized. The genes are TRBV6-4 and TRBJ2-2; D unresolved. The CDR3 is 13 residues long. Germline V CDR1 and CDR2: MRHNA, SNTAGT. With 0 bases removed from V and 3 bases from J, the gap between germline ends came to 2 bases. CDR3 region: CASSDSDTGELFF. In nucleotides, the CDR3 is TGTGCCAGCAGTGACTCCGACACCGGGGAGCTGTTTTTT.

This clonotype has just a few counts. The CDR3 is CSASSGGGAVNTQYF. CDR3 bases: TGCAGTGCTAGTAGCGGCGGGGGGGCAGTAAATACGCAGTATTTT. The chain recombines TRBV20-1 with TRBJ2-3; 9 positions match TRBD2. This CDR3 comprises 15 residues. Germline values: CDR1 DFQATT, CDR2 SNEGSKA (reference sequence). J was trimmed by 7 bases and V by 3 bases; bases with no gene match: 11.

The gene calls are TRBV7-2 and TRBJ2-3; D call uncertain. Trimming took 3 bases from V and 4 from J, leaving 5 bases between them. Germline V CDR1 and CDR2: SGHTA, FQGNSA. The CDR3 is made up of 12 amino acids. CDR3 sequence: CASSFVADTQYF. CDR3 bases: TGTGCCAGCAGCTTTGTCGCAGATACGCAGTATTTT. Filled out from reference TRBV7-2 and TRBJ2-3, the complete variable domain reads GAGVSQSPSNKVTEKGKDVELRCDPISGHTALYWYRQSLGQGLEFLIYFQGNSAPDKSGLPSDRFSAERTGGSVSTLTIQRTQQEDSAVYLCASSFVADTQYFGPGTRLTVL.

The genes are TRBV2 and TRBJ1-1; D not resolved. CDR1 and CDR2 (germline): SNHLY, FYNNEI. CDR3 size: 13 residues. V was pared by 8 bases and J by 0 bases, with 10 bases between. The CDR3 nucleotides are TGTGCCAGCGGCACATCACTGAACACTGAAGCTTTCTTT. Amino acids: CASGTSLNTEAFF.

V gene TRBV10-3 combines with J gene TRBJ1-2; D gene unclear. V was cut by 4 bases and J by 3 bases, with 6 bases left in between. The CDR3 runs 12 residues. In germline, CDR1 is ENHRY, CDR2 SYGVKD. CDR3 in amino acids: CAISGVDYGYTF. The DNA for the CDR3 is TGTGCCATCAGTGGAGTGGACTATGGCTACACCTTC.

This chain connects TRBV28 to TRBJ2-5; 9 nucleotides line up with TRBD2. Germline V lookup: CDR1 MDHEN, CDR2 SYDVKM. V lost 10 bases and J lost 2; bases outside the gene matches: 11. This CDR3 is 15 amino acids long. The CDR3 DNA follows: TGTGCCATCTCCAGCGGGAGGTATTGGCAAGAGACCCAGTACTTC. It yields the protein CAISSGRYWQETQYF. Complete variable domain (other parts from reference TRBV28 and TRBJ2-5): DVKVTQSSRYLVKRTGEKVFLECVQDMDHENMFWYRQDPGLGLRLIYFSYDVKMKEKGDIPEGYSVSREKKERFSLILESASTNQTSMYLCAISSGRYWQETQYFGPGTRLLVL.

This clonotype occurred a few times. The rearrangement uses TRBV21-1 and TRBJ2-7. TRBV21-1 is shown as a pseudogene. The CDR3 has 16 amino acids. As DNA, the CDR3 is TGTGCCAGCAGCAAAGTAGAGACTAGGAAGTCCTACGAGCAGTACTTC. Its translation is CASSKVETRKSYEQYF.

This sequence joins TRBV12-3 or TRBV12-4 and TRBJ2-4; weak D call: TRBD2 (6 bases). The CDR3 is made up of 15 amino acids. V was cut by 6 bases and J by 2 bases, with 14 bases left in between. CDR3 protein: CASSLTGGSKNIQYF. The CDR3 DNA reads TGTGCCAGCAGCCTCACCGGGGGATCCAAAAACATTCAGTACTTC.

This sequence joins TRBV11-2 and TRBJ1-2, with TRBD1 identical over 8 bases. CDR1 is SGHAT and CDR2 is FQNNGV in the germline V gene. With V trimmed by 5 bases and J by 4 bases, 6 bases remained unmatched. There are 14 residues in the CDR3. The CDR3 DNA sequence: TGTGCCAGCAGCGCGGACAGGGAGCGCTATGGCTACACCTTC. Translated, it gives CASSADRERYGYTF.

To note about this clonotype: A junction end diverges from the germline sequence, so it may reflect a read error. CDR3 DNA sequence: TGTGCTAGCAGCCCACAGGGGAGCACGCGAGAGACCCAGTACTTC. This translates into CASSPQGSTRETQYF. The V gene is TRBV7-6, the J gene TRBJ2-5; TRBD1 matches at 7 bases. CDR1 and CDR2 (germline): SGHVS, FNYEAQ. This CDR3 has 15 amino acids.

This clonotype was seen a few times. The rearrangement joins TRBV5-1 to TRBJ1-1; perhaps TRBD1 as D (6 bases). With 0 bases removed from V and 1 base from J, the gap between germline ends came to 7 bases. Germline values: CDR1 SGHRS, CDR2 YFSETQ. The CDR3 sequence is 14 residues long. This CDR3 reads CASSLEGGNTEAFF. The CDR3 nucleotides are TGCGCCAGCAGCTTGGAAGGGGGGAACACTGAAGCTTTCTTT. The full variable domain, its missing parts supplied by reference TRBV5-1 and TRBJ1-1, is KAGVTQTPRYLIKTRGQQVTLSCSPISGHRSVSWYQQTPGQGLQFLFEYFSETQRNKGNFPGRFSGRQFSNSRSEMNVSTLELGDSALYLCASSLEGGNTEAFFGQGTRLTVV.

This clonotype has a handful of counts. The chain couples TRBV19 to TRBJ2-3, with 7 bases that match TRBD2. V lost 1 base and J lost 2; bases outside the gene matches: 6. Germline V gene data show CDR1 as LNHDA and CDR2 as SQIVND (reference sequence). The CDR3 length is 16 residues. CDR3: CASSIVLSGYTDTQYF. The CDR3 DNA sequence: TGTGCCAGTAGTATAGTGCTTAGCGGGTACACAGATACGCAGTATTTT. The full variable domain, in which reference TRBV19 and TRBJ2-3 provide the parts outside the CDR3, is DGGITQSPKYLFRKEGQNVTLSCEQNLNHDAMYWYRQDPGQGLRLIYYSQIVNDFQKGDIAEGYSVSREKKESFPLTVTSAQKNPTAFYLCASSIVLSGYTDTQYFGPGTRLTVL.

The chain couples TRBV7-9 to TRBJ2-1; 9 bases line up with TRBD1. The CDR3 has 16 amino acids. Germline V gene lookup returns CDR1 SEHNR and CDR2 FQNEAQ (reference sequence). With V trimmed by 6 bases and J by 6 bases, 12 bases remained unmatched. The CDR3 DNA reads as TGTGCCAGCAGAATAGTTCGGGACAGGGCTTCCAATGAGCAGTTCTTC. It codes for CASRIVRDRASNEQFF.

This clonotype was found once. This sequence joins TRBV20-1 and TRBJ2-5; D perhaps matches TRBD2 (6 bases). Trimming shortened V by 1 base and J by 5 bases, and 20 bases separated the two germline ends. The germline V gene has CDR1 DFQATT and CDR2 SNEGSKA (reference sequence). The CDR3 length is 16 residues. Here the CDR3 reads CSARVSSATRKETQYF. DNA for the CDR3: TGCAGTGCTAGAGTTTCTAGCGCCACGAGGAAGGAGACCCAGTACTTC.

The CDR3 is CASGREGSSYNEQFF. As DNA, the CDR3 is TGTGCCAGCGGGCGGGAGGGAAGCTCCTACAATGAGCAGTTCTTC. This sequence joins TRBV5-5 and TRBJ2-1; 9 bases match TRBD2. The germline CDR1 and CDR2 sequences are SGHKS and YYEKEE (reference sequence). This CDR3 spans 15 amino acids. The ends lost 7 bases at V and 0 bases at J; junction bases unmatched: 5. Looking up the rest from reference TRBV5-5 and TRBJ2-1 gives the full variable domain: DAGVTQSPTHLIKTRGQQVTLRCSPISGHKSVSWYQQVLGQGPQFIFQYYEKEERGRGNFPDRFSARQFPNYSSELNVNALLLGDSALYLCASGREGSSYNEQFFGPGTRLTVL.

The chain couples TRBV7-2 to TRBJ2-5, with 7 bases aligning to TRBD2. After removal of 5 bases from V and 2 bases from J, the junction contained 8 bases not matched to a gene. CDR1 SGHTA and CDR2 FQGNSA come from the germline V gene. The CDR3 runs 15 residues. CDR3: CASSPGASGQETQYF. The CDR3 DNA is TGTGCCAGCAGCCCCGGGGCTAGCGGACAAGAGACCCAGTACTTC.

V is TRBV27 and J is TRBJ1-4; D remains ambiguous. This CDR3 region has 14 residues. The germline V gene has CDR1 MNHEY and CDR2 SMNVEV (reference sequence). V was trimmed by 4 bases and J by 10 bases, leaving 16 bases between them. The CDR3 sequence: CASSSFISTGKLFF. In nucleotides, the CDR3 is TGTGCCAGCAGTTCATTCATCAGCACGGGAAAACTGTTTTTT.

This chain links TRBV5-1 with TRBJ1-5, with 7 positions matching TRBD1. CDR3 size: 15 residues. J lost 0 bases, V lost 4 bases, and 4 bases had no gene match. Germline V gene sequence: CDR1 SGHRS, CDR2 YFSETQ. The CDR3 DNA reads TGCGCCAGCAGCCTGGGACAGTTTAGCAATCAGCCCCAGCATTTT. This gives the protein CASSLGQFSNQPQHF.

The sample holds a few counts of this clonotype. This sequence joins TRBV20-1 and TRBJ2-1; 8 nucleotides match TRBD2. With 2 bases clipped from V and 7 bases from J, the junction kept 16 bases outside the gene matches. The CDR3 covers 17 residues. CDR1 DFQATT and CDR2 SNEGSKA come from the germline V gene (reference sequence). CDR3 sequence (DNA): TGCAGTGCTAGACCAAGAACTAGCGGTACTCTTGATAATGAGCAGTTCTTC. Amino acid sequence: CSARPRTSGTLDNEQFF.

CDR3 in DNA: TGTGCCCTCTCATCGGGAGGCAGCTACGAGCAGTACTTC. Protein product: CALSSGGSYEQYF. The gene calls are TRBV30 and TRBJ2-7; 7 bases align to TRBD2. V shed 8 bases, J shed 3 bases, and the junction held 10 bases outside the gene matches. The CDR3 loop spans 13 amino acids. Germline values: CDR1 GTSNPN, CDR2 SVGIG (reference sequence).